Shown below are 22 T cell receptor beta chains from a single sample sequenced in a study of Graves' ophthalmopathy and Graves' hyperthyroidism (dated by TCRdb to the late 2010s). The instrument was an Illumina HiSeq 2000. TCR beta CDR3 regions were amplified from RNA transcripts for repertoire sequencing. HTBI primers and the Qiagen OneStep RT-PCR kit were used in a first-round RT-PCR, which was followed by a second-round multiplex PCR, size selection and purification. Starting from the raw public reads, TCRdb applied fastp trimming at Q25, assembled clones with MiXCR and retained in-frame beta chains. For every CDR3 protein sequence, its rows merge into one entry that carries the most common genes and DNA. This sample comprises 660,000 or so distinct CDR3 sequences, roughly two fifths of them detected only once. 3% to 4% of the sample is held by the ten biggest clonotypes. What was sequenced was peripheral blood. These receptors were taken from an adult man with Graves' ophthalmopathy.

The chain links TRBV7-9 to TRBJ1-2; TRBD1 matches 9 bases. This CDR3 has 13 amino acids. V lost 8 bases and J lost 7; bases outside the gene matches: 8. Germline-derived CDR1 and CDR2 are SEHNR and FQNEAQ (reference sequence). CDR3 sequence (DNA): TGTGCCAGCGACACAGGGGGCAACGGTGGCTACACCTTC. It translates to CASDTGGNGGYTF. The full variable domain, completed using reference TRBV7-9 and TRBJ1-2, is DTGVSQNPRHKITKRGQNVTFRCDPISEHNRLYWYRQTLGQGPEFLTYFQNEAQLEKSRLLSDRFSAERPKGSFSTLEIQRTEQGDSAMYLCASDTGGNGGYTFGSGTRLTVV.

The sample holds many counts of this clonotype. This chain uses TRBV19 with TRBJ2-2; 11 nucleotides line up with TRBD2. The germline V gene encodes CDR1 LNHDA and CDR2 SQIVND (reference sequence). The length of the CDR3 is 16 residues. Trimming took 1 base from V and 5 from J; bases not matched to a gene: 3. CDR3 DNA: TGTGCCAGTAGTATAGGACTAGCGGGACATACCGGGGAGCTGTTTTTT. This codes for CASSIGLAGHTGELFF.

There are a few counts of this clonotype. The chain employs TRBV19 and TRBJ1-5; D gene uncertain. This CDR3 has 14 residues. Germline CDR1 is LNHDA and CDR2 is SQIVND (reference sequence). Trimming took off 3 bases at V and 6 bases at J, with 12 bases between the two ends. CDR3 protein: CASSMDAGSQPQHF. The CDR3 DNA is TGTGCCAGTAGTATGGATGCGGGAAGTCAGCCCCAGCATTTT. The complete variable domain, with remaining parts taken from reference TRBV19 and TRBJ1-5, reads DGGITQSPKYLFRKEGQNVTLSCEQNLNHDAMYWYRQDPGQGLRLIYYSQIVNDFQKGDIAEGYSVSREKKESFPLTVTSAQKNPTAFYLCASSMDAGSQPQHFGDGTRLSIL.

This clonotype occurred many times. The chain links TRBV10-3 to TRBJ2-7; 7 positions agree with TRBD2. CDR1 is ENHRY and CDR2 is SYGVKD in the germline V gene. This CDR3 has 15 residues. The junction had 15 bases not matched to a gene; V was cut back by 10 bases and J by 3 bases. The CDR3 nucleotides read TGTGCCACTAAAGCGGGATCAGCTGGTAGCTACGAGCAGTACTTC. Protein: CATKAGSAGSYEQYF.

The chain combines TRBV7-2 with TRBJ1-4; D not resolved. The V end was cut by 5 bases, the J end by 7 bases, with 17 bases between. The CDR3 contains 15 residues. CDR1 is SGHTA, CDR2 FQGNSA, per germline. DNA for the CDR3: TGTGCCAGCAGCCGTGATAGTGGCAGTAGTGAAAAACTGTTTTTT. Its translation is CASSRDSGSSEKLFF.

This clonotype was observed many times. The chain is built from TRBV7-8 and TRBJ1-2, with D tentatively TRBD1 (6 bases). Per the germline V gene, CDR1 is SGHVS and CDR2 is FQNEAQ. This CDR3 comprises 13 residues. V dropped 5 bases and J dropped 1 base, with 8 bases sitting between them. CDR3 in amino acids: CASSTGSNYGYTF. The CDR3 nucleotides are TGTGCCAGCAGCACAGGGAGTAACTATGGCTACACCTTC.

The V call is TRBV19, the J call TRBJ1-1; perhaps TRBD1 as D (5 bases). The CDR3 sequence is 12 residues long. CDR1 LNHDA and CDR2 SQIVND come from the germline V gene (reference sequence). The V and J ends lost 7 bases and 2 bases respectively, with 8 bases between them. CDR3: CASTGHNTEAFF. The CDR3 DNA sequence: TGTGCCAGTACAGGGCATAACACTGAAGCTTTCTTT.

This clonotype was observed many times. The chain uses TRBV29-1 and TRBJ1-2; D not resolved. The CDR3 runs to 13 residues. Germline V CDR1 and CDR2: SQVTM, ANQGSEA. V was trimmed by 0 bases and J by 4 bases, leaving 9 bases between them. DNA for the CDR3: TGCAGCGTTGAAGATCTAAGAGGCTATGGCTACACCTTC. Translation: CSVEDLRGYGYTF.

The table lists this clonotype with many counts. The chain employs TRBV7-2 and TRBJ1-2; D not certain. V shed 5 bases and J shed 3 bases, with 10 bases lying between them. Germline assignment: CDR1 SGHTA and CDR2 FQGNSA. The CDR3 length is 13 residues. In DNA form, the CDR3 reads TGTGCCAGCAGCCAAGTGTTGGACTATGGCTACACCTTC. Its protein is CASSQVLDYGYTF. The entire variable domain, with the rest obtained from reference TRBV7-2 and TRBJ1-2, is as follows: GAGVSQSPSNKVTEKGKDVELRCDPISGHTALYWYRQSLGQGLEFLIYFQGNSAPDKSGLPSDRFSAERTGGSVSTLTIQRTQQEDSAVYLCASSQVLDYGYTFGSGTRLTVV.

This chain links TRBV5-4 with TRBJ1-6; D uncertain. Per the germline V gene, CDR1 is SGHNT and CDR2 is YYREEE (reference sequence). The length of the CDR3 is 13 residues. Between the trimmed V and J ends, which lost 2 bases and 9 bases, there was a span of 9 bases. CDR3 bases: TGTGCCAGCAGCTTCTGGGAGGCTTCACCCCTCCACTTT. Amino acid sequence: CASSFWEASPLHF.

This chain uses TRBV12-3 or TRBV12-4 with TRBJ1-4; 9 positions agree with TRBD1. Unmatched junction bases numbered 9, after V lost 5 bases and J lost 8 bases. This CDR3 region has 15 residues. The CDR3 nucleotides read TGTGCCAGCAGTCACTCGACAGGGGGGGACGAAAAACTGTTTTTT. Its protein product is CASSHSTGGDEKLFF.

This chain uses TRBV12-5 with TRBJ2-7; D is possibly TRBD1 (5 bases). There are 17 residues in the CDR3. Germline-derived CDR1 and CDR2 are LGHNT and FRNRAP. DNA for the CDR3: TGTGCCAGCAGTTACCCTGGACACGGTTTGAACTCCTACGAGCAGTACTTC. This sequence encodes CASSYPGHGLNSYEQYF.

The rearrangement uses TRBV7-8 and TRBJ2-7; the match to TRBD2 covers 7 bases. Germline CDR1 and CDR2: SGHVS and FQNEAQ. The CDR3 runs 15 residues. V shed 3 bases, J shed 7 bases, and the junction held 12 bases outside the gene matches. The CDR3 region is CASSFGDGAGEEQYF. The CDR3 bases are TGTGCCAGCAGCTTTGGGGATGGGGCGGGAGAAGAGCAGTACTTC.

This clonotype was seen a handful of times. The genes are TRBV6-6 and TRBJ1-1; no clear D gene. The CDR3 contains 14 residues. Trimming shortened V by 5 bases and J by 1 base, and 11 bases separated the two germline ends. Germline CDR1 and CDR2: MNHNY and SVGAGI (reference sequence). This chain's CDR3 is CASSIRIWNTEAFF. The CDR3 DNA reads as TGTGCCAGCAGTATCCGCATTTGGAACACTGAAGCTTTCTTT.

The chain joins TRBV6-5 to TRBJ2-7; perhaps TRBD1 as D (5 bases). V was shortened by 0 bases and J by 3 bases, with 6 bases between the two germline ends. In germline, CDR1 is MNHEY, CDR2 SVGAGI. This CDR3 is built from 13 residues. CDR3 in amino acids: CASSYSDIYEQYF. CDR3 DNA: TGTGCCAGCAGTTACTCGGACATCTACGAGCAGTACTTC.

V and J are TRBV2 and TRBJ1-1; D possibly corresponds to TRBD1 (6 bases). Germline CDR1 and CDR2: SNHLY and FYNNEI. Between the trimmed V and J ends, which lost 11 bases and 3 bases, there was a span of 19 bases. The CDR3 has 14 amino acids. CDR3 DNA sequence: TGTGCCTTCCCGGGGGCGACGATCGACACTGAAGCTTTCTTT. Protein: CAFPGATIDTEAFF. Full variable domain (remainder filled in from reference TRBV2 and TRBJ1-1): EPEVTQTPSHQVTQMGQEVILRCVPISNHLYFYWYRQILGQKVEFLVSFYNNEISEKSEIFDDQFSVERPDGSNFTLKIRSTKLEDSAMYFCAFPGATIDTEAFFGQGTRLTVV.

This clonotype was seen repeatedly, ten times or more. CDR3 protein: CASSLSAGNTIYF. In nucleotides, the CDR3 is TGTGCCAGCAGCTTAAGTGCGGGAAACACCATATATTTT. The rearrangement joins TRBV7-3 to TRBJ1-3, with D uncertain. The CDR3 has 13 residues. The ends were cut back, 1 base at V and 4 bases at J, with 5 bases in the middle. The germline gives CDR1 SGHTA, CDR2 FQGTGA.

This clonotype appeared once. A much bigger clone sits one base away, suggesting this may be a read error. This chain connects TRBV7-9 to TRBJ2-7; D possibly uses TRBD1 or TRBD2 (6 bases each). CDR1 is SEHNR, CDR2 FQNEAQ, per germline (reference sequence). CDR3 length: 11 residues. The CDR3 protein is CASSYGGEQCF. The CDR3, as DNA: TGTGCCAGCAGCTACGGGGGCGAGCAGTGCTTC.

With respect to this clonotype: One junction end disagrees with the germline gene, perhaps due to a read error. J is TRBJ2-2 and V is TRBV19, with D perhaps matching TRBD2 (6 bases). CDR3 size: 15 residues. Per the germline V gene, CDR1 is LNHDA and CDR2 is SQIVND (reference sequence). The CDR3 bases are TGTGCCAGTGGCGGAGGGTACTTGAACACCGGGGGGCTGTTTTTT. It translates to CASGGGYLNTGGLFF.

The CDR3 spells CASSPRQGADTGELFF. DNA of the CDR3: TGTGCCAGTAGTCCCCGACAGGGGGCGGACACCGGGGAGCTGTTTTTT. The V and J genes are TRBV19 and TRBJ2-2; 10 bases fit TRBD1. J gave up 3 bases and V 5 bases, and 6 bases lay outside the gene matches. This CDR3 comprises 16 residues. Germline V lookup: CDR1 LNHDA, CDR2 SQIVND (reference sequence).

This clonotype was recorded at least ten times. The DNA of the CDR3 is TGTGCCAGCAGCGCCGGAATCGGGGAGCTGTTTTTT. Residues: CASSAGIGELFF. The chain uses TRBV9 and TRBJ2-2; D gene unclear. This CDR3 contains 12 residues. Germline CDR1 reads SGDLS; CDR2 reads YYNGEE. V shed 3 bases and J shed 7 bases, with 7 bases lying between them. The full variable domain, in which reference TRBV9 and TRBJ2-2 provide the parts outside the CDR3, is DSGVTQTPKHLITATGQRVTLRCSPRSGDLSVYWYQQSLDQGLQFLIQYYNGEERAKGNILERFSAQQFPDLHSELNLSSLELGDSALYFCASSAGIGELFFGEGSRLTVL.

This clonotype was seen repeatedly, ten times or more. The J gene is TRBJ1-5, the V gene TRBV20-1, with TRBD1 matching 8 bases. Germline CDR1 is DFQATT and CDR2 is SNEGSKA (reference sequence). The CDR3 covers 19 residues. V was clipped by 3 bases and J by 0 bases; unmatched bases: 16. DNA of the CDR3: TGCAGTGCTAGCTACGGACAGGGTAGGATTCTGACTAGCAATCAGCCCCAGCATTTT. Its protein is CSASYGQGRILTSNQPQHF.